The T cell receptor (beta chain) under discussion was sequenced for a study of T cells in Graves' hyperthyroidism and ophthalmopathy. There were TCR beta CDR3 regions amplified from RNA transcripts. HTBI primers were the set used in a first-round RT-PCR of the TCR CDR3. TCRdb called the multiplex PCR reads again in MiXCR, with one record for every CDR3 protein. The sample includes 700,000 to 850,000 distinct CDR3 sequences, 35% of them seen just once. Germline loops: CDR1 SGHTA, CDR2 FQGNSA. V lost 4 bases, J lost 2 bases, and 17 bases lay in between. The CDR3 extends over 17 amino acids. This clonotype was picked up a small number of times.

The sequenced sample consisted of blood. V gene TRBV7-2 combines with J gene TRBJ2-2; D may be TRBD1 (6 bases). The source is a woman in her thirties or forties with Graves' hyperthyroidism. Written as DNA, the CDR3 is TGTGCCAGCAGCTCTGCCCTACGGACAGCCAACACCGGGGAGCTGTTTTTT. Translated, it gives CASSSALRTANTGELFF.